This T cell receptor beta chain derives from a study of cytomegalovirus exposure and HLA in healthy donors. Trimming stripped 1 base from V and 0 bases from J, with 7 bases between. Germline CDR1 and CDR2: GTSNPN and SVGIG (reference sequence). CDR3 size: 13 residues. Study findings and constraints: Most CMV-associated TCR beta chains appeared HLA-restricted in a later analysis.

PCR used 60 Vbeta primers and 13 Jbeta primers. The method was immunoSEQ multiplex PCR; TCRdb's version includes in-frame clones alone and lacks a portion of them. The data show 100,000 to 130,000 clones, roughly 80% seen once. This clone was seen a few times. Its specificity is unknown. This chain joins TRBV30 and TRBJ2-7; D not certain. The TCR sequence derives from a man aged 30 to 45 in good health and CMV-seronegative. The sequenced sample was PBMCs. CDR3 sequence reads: CAWSGGLSYEQYF. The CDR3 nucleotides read TGTGCCTGGAGTGGAGGTCTCTCCTACGAGCAGTACTTC.